The 10 T cell receptor beta chains below were found in one sample sequenced in a study of blood T cell repertoires in COVID-19. Profiling relied on immunoSEQ multiplex PCR, and the TCRdb table lists in-frame clones only, not all of them. The data show 300,000 to 350,000 clones, about 88% seen once. Input material: peripheral blood. Receptors originate from a woman aged 70-85 years with COVID-19, enrolled during active disease.

This chain links TRBV7-8 with TRBJ2-7, with 7 nucleotides matching TRBD1. This CDR3 comprises 13 residues. V shed 0 bases and J 6 bases; nucleotides not matched to a gene: 2. Per germline, CDR1 SGHVS and CDR2 FQNEAQ. This chain's CDR3 is CASSLANRGEQYF. The CDR3 DNA reads TGTGCCAGCAGCTTAGCAAACAGGGGCGAGCAGTACTTC.

This clone was recorded once. This chain connects TRBV3-1 (or the pseudogene TRBV3-2) to TRBJ2-3, with 9 bases aligning to TRBD2. CDR3 length equals 15 residues. Unmatched junction bases numbered 3, after V lost 3 bases and J lost 2 bases. Looked up from germline, CDR1 is LGHDT and CDR2 is YNNKEL (reference sequence). For the CDR3, the DNA is TGTGCCAGCAGCCAGCGGGGGGGCAACACAGATACGCAGTATTTT. This sequence encodes CASSQRGGNTDTQYF.

The V call is TRBV7-9, the J call TRBJ2-6; 9 bases align to TRBD1. Germline loops: CDR1 SEHNR, CDR2 FQNEAQ (reference sequence). V trimming: 5 bases; J trimming: 2 bases; junction bases outside the gene matches: 4. This CDR3 is 16 amino acids long. This CDR3 reads CASSPRTGAGANVLTF. The DNA for the CDR3 is TGTGCCAGCAGCCCAAGGACAGGGGCTGGGGCCAACGTCCTGACTTTC.

The V and J genes are TRBV4-3 and TRBJ1-1; possibly TRBD1 for D (6 bases). Germline CDR1 reads LGHNA; CDR2 reads YSLEER. Trimming cost V 3 bases and J 2 bases, with 13 bases left between them. The CDR3 sequence is 15 residues long. The DNA of the CDR3 is TGCGCCAGCAGCCACCTGACAGGCCCTAACACTGAAGCTTTCTTT. It yields the protein CASSHLTGPNTEAFF.

V is TRBV11-2 and J is TRBJ1-1; no clear D gene. Germline V lookup: CDR1 SGHAT, CDR2 FQNNGV. CDR3 length: 13 residues. V gave up 5 bases and J gave up 3 bases, with 10 bases separating them. The CDR3 spells CASSGPMHTEAFF. The CDR3 DNA reads as TGTGCCAGCAGCGGGCCTATGCACACTGAAGCTTTCTTT. Looking up the rest from reference TRBV11-2 and TRBJ1-1 gives the full variable domain: EAGVAQSPRYKIIEKRQSVAFWCNPISGHATLYWYQQILGQGPKLLIQFQNNGVVDDSQLPKDRFSAERLKGVDSTLKIQPAKLEDSAVYLCASSGPMHTEAFFGQGTRLTVV.

The rearrangement links TRBV18 to TRBJ1-2, with 9 bases identical to TRBD1. Germline CDR1 reads KGHSH; CDR2 reads LQKENI. V gave up 2 bases and J gave up 8 bases; unmatched junction bases: 6. The CDR3 runs to 14 residues. Written as DNA, the CDR3 is TGTGCCAGCTCACCAGATGGAGACAGGGGGGGCTACACCTTC. Its protein is CASSPDGDRGGYTF. The whole variable domain, remainder taken from reference TRBV18 and TRBJ1-2, is NAGVMQNPRHLVRRRGQEARLRCSPMKGHSHVYWYRQLPEEGLKFMVYLQKENIIDESGMPKERFSAEFPKEGPSILRIQQVVRGDSAAYFCASSPDGDRGGYTFGSGTRLTVV.

The chain employs TRBV5-4 and TRBJ1-2; the match to TRBD1 covers 8 bases. CDR1 is SGHNT and CDR2 is YYREEE in the germline V gene (reference sequence). J gave up 5 bases and V 4 bases, and 4 bases lay outside the gene matches. The CDR3 is 13 amino acids. The CDR3 protein is CASSPGQGYGYTF. CDR3 bases: TGTGCCAGCAGCCCTGGACAGGGATATGGCTACACCTTC. Using reference TRBV5-4 and TRBJ1-2 for the parts outside the CDR3, the full variable domain is ETGVTQSPTHLIKTRGQQVTLRCSSQSGHNTVSWYQQALGQGPQFIFQYYREEENGRGNFPPRFSGLQFPNYSSELNVNALELDDSALYLCASSPGQGYGYTFGSGTRLTVV.

The chain has TRBV3-1 (or the pseudogene TRBV3-2) and TRBJ1-2; possibly TRBD1 for D (6 bases). Trimming left V 4 bases short and J 8 bases short, with 11 bases between. CDR3 length equals 12 residues. Germline CDR1 LGHDT, CDR2 YNNKEL (reference sequence). The CDR3 here is CASSRGREGYTF. The CDR3 DNA reads as TGTGCCAGCAGCCGGGGGCGAGAGGGCTACACCTTC.

The chain joins TRBV5-1 to TRBJ2-7, with 10 bases matching TRBD1. The germline V gene encodes CDR1 SGHRS and CDR2 YFSETQ. The CDR3 runs 15 residues. V gave up 4 bases and J gave up 5 bases; unmatched junction bases: 9. The CDR3 region is CASSLWKGQGNEQYF. The CDR3 nucleotides are TGCGCCAGCAGCCTATGGAAGGGACAGGGGAACGAGCAGTACTTC.

This clone was seen once. In the same sample, other DNA sequences code for this CDR3. V gene TRBV10-3 combines with J gene TRBJ1-5; 7 bases are a match to TRBD1. The CDR3 covers 13 residues. V dropped 6 bases and J dropped 5; count of bases not matched to a gene: 4. CDR1 is ENHRY and CDR2 is SYGVKD in the germline V gene. CDR3 in DNA: TGTGCCATCAGCAGACAGGGCGATCAGCCCCAGCATTTT. It encodes CAISRQGDQPQHF.